The TCR beta chain under discussion was sequenced for a study of T cell responses to AZD1222 COVID-19 vaccine. CDR1 and CDR2 from the germline V gene are MNHEY and SVGEGT. The CDR3 loop spans 14 amino acids. V lost 5 bases and J 4 bases, leaving 14 bases between the germline ends. Study outcomes and limitations: Baseline testing showed seropositivity in only a handful of AZD1222 recipients. Nearly half of spike-specific TCRs reportedly go after variant regions that carry no mutations. Scientists sampled the repertoires only once the peak T cell response had passed. Clonal diversity was possibly underestimated, and white British individuals and females predominated among donors.

Remarks on this clone: Its matching antigen is unknown.

TCRdb keeps only in-frame clones here, not all; method: immunoSEQ multiplex PCR. The sample shows 140,000 to 150,000 clones, approximately 89% of them seen only once. This clonotype was obtained from an adult who received the AZD1222 COVID-19 vaccine. This chain connects TRBV6-2 or TRBV6-3 to TRBJ1-1; perhaps TRBD1 as D (6 bases). The sequencing used peripheral blood, collected 28 days after the second AZD1222 dose. The CDR3 nucleotides are TGTGCCAGCAGTCACACAGGGTTGGTCACTGAAGCTTTCTTT. This codes for CASSHTGLVTEAFF.